Each of the 4 T cell receptor beta chains below was sequenced from the same sample in a study of T cell responses to AZD1222 COVID-19 vaccine. Repertoires were generated with immunoSEQ multiplex PCR, while TCRdb's copy carries only in-frame clones and drops some. This table has 100,000 to 150,000 clones, about 88% appearing once. This specimen consisted of peripheral blood, obtained 28 days after the second AZD1222 dose. All receptors derive from an adult who received the AZD1222 COVID-19 vaccine.

The chain joins TRBV19 to TRBJ2-1, with 11 bases lining up with TRBD2. CDR1 is LNHDA and CDR2 is SQIVND in the germline V gene (reference sequence). V shed 7 bases, J shed 9 bases, and the junction held 11 bases outside the gene matches. This CDR3 is built from 15 residues. This chain's CDR3 is CASKSSGGAGGEQFF. The CDR3 DNA sequence: TGTGCCAGTAAAAGTAGCGGGGGGGCCGGTGGTGAGCAGTTCTTC. The full variable domain, completed using reference TRBV19 and TRBJ2-1, is DGGITQSPKYLFRKEGQNVTLSCEQNLNHDAMYWYRQDPGQGLRLIYYSQIVNDFQKGDIAEGYSVSREKKESFPLTVTSAQKNPTAFYLCASKSSGGAGGEQFFGPGTRLTVL.

The CDR3 nucleotides are TGTGCCAGCAGTTATTCCGTATACGGAGATACGCAGTATTTT. This encodes CASSYSVYGDTQYF. The chain carries TRBV6-5 and TRBJ2-3; D is undetermined. Germline-derived CDR1 and CDR2 are MNHEY and SVGAGI. The V end was cut by 3 bases, the J end by 5 bases, with 12 bases between. The CDR3 has 14 residues.

The CDR3 is CASSDMAGRTYEQYF. CDR3 sequence (DNA): TGTGCCAGCAGTGATATGGCGGGACGGACCTACGAGCAGTACTTC. The genes are TRBV6-1 and TRBJ2-7; D may be TRBD2 (6 bases). Per germline, CDR1 MNHNS and CDR2 SASEGT. Trimming removed 3 bases at V and 2 bases at J, with 14 bases between. The CDR3 consists of 15 residues.

The chain's CDR3 is CASSMQGYQPQHF. The CDR3 DNA reads as TGTGCCAGTAGTATGCAAGGGTATCAGCCCCAGCATTTT. This chain uses TRBV19 with TRBJ1-5; D is ambiguous. Per the germline V gene, CDR1 is LNHDA and CDR2 is SQIVND (reference sequence). Trimming left V 3 bases short and J 5 bases short, with 8 bases between. CDR3 length: 13 amino acids. Based on the CDR3 plus reference TRBV19 and TRBJ1-5, the full variable domain is DGGITQSPKYLFRKEGQNVTLSCEQNLNHDAMYWYRQDPGQGLRLIYYSQIVNDFQKGDIAEGYSVSREKKESFPLTVTSAQKNPTAFYLCASSMQGYQPQHFGDGTRLSIL.